This T cell receptor beta chain stems from a study of T cells in Graves' hyperthyroidism and ophthalmopathy. PBMCs came from about 10 ml fresh peripheral blood. Authors of the study amplified TCR beta CDR3 regions from RNA transcripts. The HTBI set primed first-round TCR CDR3 RT-PCR. TCRdb recomputed calls from the multiplex PCR reads with MiXCR, one row per CDR3 protein. The sample holds a few hundred thousand distinct CDR3 sequences; approximately 14% are singletons and the top ten take 10% to 15%. Germline V gene lookup returns CDR1 DFQATT and CDR2 SNEGSKA (reference sequence). This CDR3 is built from 16 residues. V gave up 3 bases and J gave up 1 base; unmatched junction bases: 7.

Sequenced sample: blood. The chain carries TRBV20-1 and TRBJ1-3; 9 nucleotides line up with TRBD1. The source of this sequence is a woman aged 35 to 49 with Graves' hyperthyroidism that later progressed to Graves' ophthalmopathy. In DNA form, the CDR3 reads TGCAGTGCTAGGGGGACAGGGAGGGTTTCTGGAAACACCATATATTTT. Translating gives CSARGTGRVSGNTIYF.